This T cell receptor (beta chain) stems from a study of shared clonotypes between healthy human individuals. Original processing notes: Without quality scores, immunoSEQ junctional reads could not be filtered like full-length reads. Profiled with immunoSEQ multiplex PCR; TCRdb holds only in-frame clones, not every one. The V and J calls and clone size were taken over from that table, and D and trimming were inferred from the DNA. The table records more than 2 million clones, about 95% of them present only once. The CDR3 contains 14 residues. V gave up 1 base and J gave up 5 bases, with 7 bases separating them. Germline V gives CDR1 SGDLS, CDR2 YYNGEE. CD45RO negativity and positive selection for CCR7 defined naive CD8 cells, a population that excluded terminally differentiated effector memory CD45RA+ cells.

Sequencing was performed on naive CD8+ T cells sorted from blood. The chain is built from TRBV9 and TRBJ1-6; D gene uncertain. The sequence was collected from a man aged 18 to 29 in good health. CDR3 coding DNA: TGTGCCAGCAGCGTAAGCCGGAATAATTCACCCCTCCACTTT. Encoded protein: CASSVSRNNSPLHF.